Listed here are 21 T cell receptor beta chains from one sample, sequenced in a study of siplizumab effects on memory and regulatory T cells. Libraries were prepared by immunoSEQ multiplex PCR; TCRdb keeps only in-frame clonotypes and omits some of them. Among tens of thousands of clones listed, over 85% were seen once. The sequencing input was CD8+ T cells sorted from blood. The receptor source for this set is a human donor in good health.

This sequence joins TRBV30 and TRBJ2-2; D not resolved. Germline assignment: CDR1 GTSNPN and CDR2 SVGIG (reference sequence). The CDR3 is made up of 13 amino acids. The CDR3 is CARTGSNTGELFF. The CDR3 nucleotides are TGTGCGAGGACGGGCAGTAACACCGGGGAGCTGTTTTTT.

The CDR3 reads CASSRTGENCTDTQYF. CDR3 coding DNA: TGCGCCAGCAGCCGGACAGGGGAAAATTGCACAGATACGCAGTATTTT. The J gene is TRBJ2-3, the V gene TRBV23-1, with 9 bases fitting TRBD1. TRBV23-1 is placed among ORFs of uncertain function. The V and J ends lost 6 bases and 1 base, in that order; junction bases with no gene match: 8. The CDR3 spans 16 residues.

The chain links TRBV7-6 to TRBJ2-1, with TRBD1 identical over 11 bases. The CDR3 contains 16 residues. The germline V gene encodes CDR1 SGHVS and CDR2 FNYEAQ. V lost 1 base to trimming and J lost 3 bases; unmatched junction nucleotides: 2. CDR3 DNA sequence: TGTGCCAGCAGCTTAGGGGGGACAGGGGGCTACAATGAGCAGTTCTTC. Protein sequence: CASSLGGTGGYNEQFF. Full variable domain (outside the CDR3, taken from reference TRBV7-6 and TRBJ2-1): GAGVSQSPRYKVTKRGQDVALRCDPISGHVSLYWYRQALGQGPEFLTYFNYEAQQDKSGLPNDRFSAERPEGSISTLTIQRTEQRDSAMYRCASSLGGTGGYNEQFFGPGTRLTVL.

The rearrangement uses TRBV4-1 and TRBJ2-2; 8 bases are a match to TRBD2. The CDR3 loop spans 15 amino acids. Germline CDR1 reads MGHRA; CDR2 reads YSYEKL. V was pared by 2 bases and J by 5 bases, with 4 bases of the junction left unmatched. This CDR3 reads CASSQIAGGTGELFF. The DNA of the CDR3 is TGCGCCAGCAGCCAAATTGCGGGAGGAACCGGGGAGCTGTTTTTT.

The chain couples TRBV19 to TRBJ1-2; unclear D gene. Trimming left V 1 base short and J 4 bases short, with 7 bases between. CDR3 length equals 13 residues. From germline, CDR1 is LNHDA and CDR2 SQIVND (reference sequence). This CDR3 reads CASSIVLTYGYTF. The CDR3 nucleotides are TGTGCCAGTAGTATAGTACTCACCTATGGCTACACCTTC.

J is TRBJ1-6 and V is TRBV25-1; D gene ambiguous. The CDR3 extends over 14 amino acids. Germline CDR1 MGHDK, CDR2 SYGVNS. The V end lost 1 base, the J end lost 9 bases, and 10 bases lay between the germline ends. The CDR3 reads CASSESGSGSPLHF. In DNA form, the CDR3 reads TGTGCCAGCAGTGAATCTGGGTCAGGTTCACCCCTCCACTTT.

CDR3 region: CASSQQGQGKNYEQYF. The CDR3 DNA reads TGTGCCAGCAGCCAACAAGGACAGGGGAAGAACTACGAGCAGTACTTC. J is TRBJ2-7 and V is TRBV4-2; TRBD1 matches 9 bases. With 2 bases clipped from V and 3 bases from J, the junction kept 8 bases outside the gene matches. The CDR3 has 16 amino acids. Germline V gene sequence: CDR1 LGHNA, CDR2 YNFKEQ.

The V gene is TRBV7-3, the J gene TRBJ2-5; 11 bases are a match to TRBD2. Trimming at V came to 2 bases and at J to 4 bases, leaving 3 bases not matched to a gene. Germline values: CDR1 SGHTA, CDR2 FQGTGA. The CDR3 is 15 amino acids. This CDR3 is CASSLGLAGGETQYF. CDR3 nucleotides: TGTGCCAGCAGCTTAGGACTAGCGGGTGGAGAGACCCAGTACTTC. The full variable domain, rest sourced from reference TRBV7-3 and TRBJ2-5, is GAGVSQTPSNKVTEKGKYVELRCDPISGHTALYWYRQSLGQGPEFLIYFQGTGAADDSGLPNDRFFAVRPEGSVSTLKIQRTERGDSAVYLCASSLGLAGGETQYFGPGTRLLVL.

This chain connects TRBV5-6 to TRBJ2-3; tentative D call: TRBD2 (6 bases). This CDR3 is built from 14 residues. V was shortened by 3 bases and J by 3 bases, with 11 bases between the two germline ends. CDR1 is SGHDT and CDR2 is YYEEEE in the germline V gene. The CDR3 is CASSSGTGTDTQYF. The CDR3 nucleotides are TGTGCCAGCAGCTCCGGGACTGGTACAGATACGCAGTATTTT.

The V gene is TRBV25-1, the J gene TRBJ2-1; D is ambiguous. CDR1 is MGHDK, CDR2 SYGVNS, per germline. This CDR3 contains 13 residues. The V and J ends lost 3 bases and 0 bases respectively, with 3 bases between them. DNA of the CDR3: TGTGCCAGCAGTGATCTCTCCTACAATGAGCAGTTCTTC. Protein product: CASSDLSYNEQFF.

The chain couples TRBV30 to TRBJ1-1, with a possible D match to TRBD1 (5 bases). This CDR3 region has 13 residues. CDR1 and CDR2 (germline): GTSNPN, SVGIG (reference sequence). The V end lost 4 bases, the J end lost 4 bases, and 13 bases lay between the germline ends. Here the CDR3 DNA reads TGTGCCTGGACCGGGGGGAGGGGCACTGAAGCTTTCTTT. Translating it yields CAWTGGRGTEAFF.

V is TRBV6-1 and J is TRBJ2-7, with 7 bases identical to TRBD1. The CDR3 spans 15 residues. The trim removed 0 bases at V and 5 bases at J, leaving 7 bases unmatched. In germline, CDR1 is MNHNS, CDR2 SASEGT. CDR3: CASSEAVGGLDEQYF. CDR3 DNA sequence: TGTGCCAGCAGTGAAGCGGTAGGGGGCTTGGACGAGCAGTACTTC.

V gene TRBV27 combines with J gene TRBJ1-1, with D uncertain. The CDR3 length is 15 residues. Deletions cut 3 bases from V and 4 bases from J, with 15 bases between. Germline V gives CDR1 MNHEY, CDR2 SMNVEV (reference sequence). The CDR3 protein is CASSFLEVLGTEAFF. The CDR3 DNA is TGTGCCAGCAGTTTTTTAGAGGTTTTGGGCACTGAAGCTTTCTTT.

The sample holds one count of this clone. The sample carries other DNA sequences with the same CDR3. In DNA form, the CDR3 reads TGTGCCAGCAGTCCCACGGGTTACGAGCAGTACTTC. It translates to CASSPTGYEQYF. J is TRBJ2-7 and V is TRBV27, with D uncertain. The CDR3 is 12 residues long. The germline V gene has CDR1 MNHEY and CDR2 SMNVEV (reference sequence). Trimming took off 5 bases at V and 4 bases at J, with 9 bases between the two ends.

This sequence joins TRBV7-9 and TRBJ2-7, with 7 positions matching TRBD2. V lost 5 bases, J lost 4 bases, and 2 bases stayed unmatched. The CDR3 runs 12 residues. Germline V gene sequence: CDR1 SEHNR, CDR2 FQNEAQ (reference sequence). The CDR3 nucleotides are TGTGCCAGCAGCGAGCGGGGTTACGAGCAGTACTTC. Translating gives CASSERGYEQYF.

The chain carries TRBV27 and TRBJ2-7; 7 positions agree with TRBD1. Trimming at V came to 6 bases and at J to 2 bases, leaving 4 bases not matched to a gene. The CDR3 sequence is 13 residues long. Germline V gene lookup returns CDR1 MNHEY and CDR2 SMNVEV (reference sequence). CDR3 coding DNA: TGTGCCAGCAGCATGGGACAGACCTACGAGCAGTACTTC. Translating it yields CASSMGQTYEQYF.

The chain combines TRBV7-6 with TRBJ2-1; D not certain. Germline V lookup: CDR1 SGHVS, CDR2 FNYEAQ. This CDR3 region has 13 residues. Trimming pared 4 bases from V and 1 base from J, leaving 5 bases between. The CDR3 DNA reads TGTGCCAGCAGCTCATTATCCTACAATGAGCAGTTCTTC. This translates into CASSSLSYNEQFF.

By share, this clone counts as medium-sized. The chain recombines TRBV7-2 with TRBJ1-2, with 9 bases lining up with TRBD1. Germline V gives CDR1 SGHTA, CDR2 FQGNSA. V lost 5 bases, J lost 3 bases, and 7 bases stayed unmatched. This CDR3 contains 15 residues. CDR3 coding DNA: TGTGCCAGCAGCCTACAGGGGGCTGGAGACTATGGCTACACCTTC. Translating it yields CASSLQGAGDYGYTF.

The chain recombines TRBV21-1 with TRBJ2-7; the table's D call of TRBD2 was not tested on the DNA. TRBV21-1 is a pseudogene locus. The CDR3 sequence is 13 residues long. CDR3 DNA sequence: TGTGCCAGCAGCCCTCCCCTTCAGACTGAGCAGTACTTC. Translated, it gives CASSPPLQTEQYF.

The chain joins TRBV9 to TRBJ1-2, with a possible D match to TRBD1 (5 bases). The V gene lost 3 bases and the J gene lost 7 bases, with 16 bases spanning the gap. Germline V gives CDR1 SGDLS, CDR2 YYNGEE. CDR3 size: 14 residues. In DNA, the CDR3 is TGTGCCAGCAGCGCCGTCGAGGGGTTCGGTGGCTACACCTTC. It yields the protein CASSAVEGFGGYTF.

The chain carries TRBV5-5 and TRBJ2-7, with TRBD1 identical over 7 bases. The V segment lost 4 bases and the J segment 3 bases; nucleotides outside the gene matches: 10. Germline V CDR1 and CDR2: SGHKS, YYEKEE (reference sequence). The CDR3 loop spans 15 amino acids. CDR3 in amino acids: CASSQRPTGNYEQYF. DNA of the CDR3: TGTGCCAGCAGCCAGAGACCGACAGGGAACTACGAGCAGTACTTC.